This TCR beta chain appears in the sequencing data of a study of preoperative IRX-2 immunotherapy in early breast cancer. CDR3 length equals 16 residues. The germline gives CDR1 MNHGY, CDR2 SAAAGT. Between the trimmed V and J ends, which lost 4 bases and 0 bases, there was a span of 10 bases. TCRdb keeps only in-frame clones here, not all; method: immunoSEQ multiplex PCR. The sample holds around 680 clones, around 66% seen once. As for treatment: preoperative locoregional IRX-2 cytokine immunotherapy. This phase Ib study tested locoregional IRX-2 cytokine immunotherapy given before surgery. This chain connects TRBV6-8 to TRBJ2-6, with D possibly matching TRBD2 (5 bases). Sequencing used lymph node tissue, obtained before IRX-2 immunotherapy. The receptor's source is a human donor with breast cancer. Here the CDR3 reads CASSLRRSSGANVLTF. CDR3 coding DNA: TGTGCCAGCAGTTTGCGGAGGAGCTCTGGGGCCAACGTCCTGACTTTC.